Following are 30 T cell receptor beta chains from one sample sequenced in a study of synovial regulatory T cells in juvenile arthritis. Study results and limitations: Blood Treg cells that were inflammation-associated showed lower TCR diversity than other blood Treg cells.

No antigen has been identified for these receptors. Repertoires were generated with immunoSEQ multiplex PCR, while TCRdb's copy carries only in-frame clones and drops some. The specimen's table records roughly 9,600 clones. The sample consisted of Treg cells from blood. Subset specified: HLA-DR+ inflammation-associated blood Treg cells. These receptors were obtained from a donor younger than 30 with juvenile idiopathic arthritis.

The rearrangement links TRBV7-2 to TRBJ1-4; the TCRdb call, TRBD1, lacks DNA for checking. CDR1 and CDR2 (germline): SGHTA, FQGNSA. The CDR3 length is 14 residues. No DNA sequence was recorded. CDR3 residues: CASSRDRGGEKLFF.

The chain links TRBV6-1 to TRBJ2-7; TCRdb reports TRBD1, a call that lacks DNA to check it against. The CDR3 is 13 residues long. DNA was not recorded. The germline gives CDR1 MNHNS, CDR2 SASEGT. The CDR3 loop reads CASSVGAEYEQYV.

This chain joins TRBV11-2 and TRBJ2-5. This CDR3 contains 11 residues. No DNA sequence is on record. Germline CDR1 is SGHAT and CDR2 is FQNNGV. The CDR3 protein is CASSLVETQYF.

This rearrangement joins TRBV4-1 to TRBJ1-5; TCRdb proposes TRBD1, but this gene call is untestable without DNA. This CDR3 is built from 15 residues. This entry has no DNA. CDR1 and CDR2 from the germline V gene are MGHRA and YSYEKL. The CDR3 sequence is CASSPGQGRTQPQHF.

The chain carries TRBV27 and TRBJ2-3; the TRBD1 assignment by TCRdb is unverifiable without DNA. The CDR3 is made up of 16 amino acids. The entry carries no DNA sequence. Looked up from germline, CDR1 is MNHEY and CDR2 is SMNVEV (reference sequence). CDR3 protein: CASSKPPGQGTDTQYF.

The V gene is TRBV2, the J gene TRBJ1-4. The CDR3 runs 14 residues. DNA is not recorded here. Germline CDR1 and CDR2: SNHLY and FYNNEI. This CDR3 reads CASSPEGGAEKLFF.

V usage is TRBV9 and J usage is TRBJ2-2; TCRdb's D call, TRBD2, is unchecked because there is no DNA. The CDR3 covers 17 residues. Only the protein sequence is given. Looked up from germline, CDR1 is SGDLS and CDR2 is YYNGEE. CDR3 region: CASSVEAGGPSSGELFF.

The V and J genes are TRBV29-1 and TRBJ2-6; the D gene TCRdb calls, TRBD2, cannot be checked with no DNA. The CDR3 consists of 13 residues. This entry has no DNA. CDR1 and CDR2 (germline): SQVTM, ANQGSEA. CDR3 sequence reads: CSVDGAGANVLTF.

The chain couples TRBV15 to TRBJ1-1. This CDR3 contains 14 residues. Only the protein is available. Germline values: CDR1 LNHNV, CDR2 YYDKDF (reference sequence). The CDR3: CATSRRRGWTEAFF.

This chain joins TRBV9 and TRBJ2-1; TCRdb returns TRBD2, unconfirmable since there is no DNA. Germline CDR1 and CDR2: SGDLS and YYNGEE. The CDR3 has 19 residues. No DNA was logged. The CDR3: CASSGRSSGGASSYNEQFF.

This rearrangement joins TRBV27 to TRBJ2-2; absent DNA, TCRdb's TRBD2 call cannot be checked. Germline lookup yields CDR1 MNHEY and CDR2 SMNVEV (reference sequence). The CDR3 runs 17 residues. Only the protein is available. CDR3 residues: CASSSPLGGRAAGELFF.

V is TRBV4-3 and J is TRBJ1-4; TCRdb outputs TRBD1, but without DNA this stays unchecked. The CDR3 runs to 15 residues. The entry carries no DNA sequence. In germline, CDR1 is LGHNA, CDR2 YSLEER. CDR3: CASSLQGQGSEKLFF.

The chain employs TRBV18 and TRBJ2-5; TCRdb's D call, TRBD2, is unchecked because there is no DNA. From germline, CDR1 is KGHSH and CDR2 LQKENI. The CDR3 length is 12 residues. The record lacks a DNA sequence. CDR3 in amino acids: CASSPSSETQYF. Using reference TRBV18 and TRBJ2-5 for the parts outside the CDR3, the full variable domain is NAGVMQNPRHLVRRRGQEARLRCSPMKGHSHVYWYRQLPEEGLKFMVYLQKENIIDESGMPKERFSAEFPKEGPSILRIQQVVRGDSAAYFCASSPSSETQYFGPGTRLLVL.

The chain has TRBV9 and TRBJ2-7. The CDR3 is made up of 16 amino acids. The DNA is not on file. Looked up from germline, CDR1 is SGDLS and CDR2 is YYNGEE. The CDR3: CASSRLMGGSSYEQYF.

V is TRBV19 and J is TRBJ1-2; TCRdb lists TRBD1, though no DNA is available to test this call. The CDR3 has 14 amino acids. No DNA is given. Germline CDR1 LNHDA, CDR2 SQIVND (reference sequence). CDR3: CASSIGQASYGYTF.

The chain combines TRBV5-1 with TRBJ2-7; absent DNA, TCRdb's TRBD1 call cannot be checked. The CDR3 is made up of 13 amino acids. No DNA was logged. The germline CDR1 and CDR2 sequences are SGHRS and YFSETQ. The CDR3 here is CASASGQGYEQYF.

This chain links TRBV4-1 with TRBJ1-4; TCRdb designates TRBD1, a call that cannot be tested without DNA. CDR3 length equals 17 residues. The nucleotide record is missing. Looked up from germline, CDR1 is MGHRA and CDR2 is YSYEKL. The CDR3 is CASSRKQGVATNEKLFF.

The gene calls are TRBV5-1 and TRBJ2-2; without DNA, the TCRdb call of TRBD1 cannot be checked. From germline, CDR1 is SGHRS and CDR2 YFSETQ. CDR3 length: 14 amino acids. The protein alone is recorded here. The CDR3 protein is CASSPGQFTGELFF.

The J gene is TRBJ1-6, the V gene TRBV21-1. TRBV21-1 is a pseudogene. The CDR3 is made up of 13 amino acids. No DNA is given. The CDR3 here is CASSKGGDSPLHF.

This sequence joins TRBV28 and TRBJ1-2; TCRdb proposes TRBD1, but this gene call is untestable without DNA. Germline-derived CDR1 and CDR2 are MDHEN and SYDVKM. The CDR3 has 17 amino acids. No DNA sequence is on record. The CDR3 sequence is CASSQQGANRLTYGYTF.

This CDR3 is CASSWSLMNTEAFF. The chain is built from TRBV6-6 and TRBJ1-1. Per germline, CDR1 MNHNY and CDR2 SVGAGI (reference sequence). The CDR3 runs 14 residues. No DNA appears here.

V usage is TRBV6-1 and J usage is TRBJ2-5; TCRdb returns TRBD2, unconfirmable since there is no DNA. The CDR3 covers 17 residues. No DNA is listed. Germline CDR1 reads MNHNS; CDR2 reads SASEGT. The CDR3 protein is CASSAPRASFGRETQYF.

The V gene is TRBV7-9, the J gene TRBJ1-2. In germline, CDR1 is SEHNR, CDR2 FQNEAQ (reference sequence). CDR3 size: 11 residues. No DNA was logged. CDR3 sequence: CASSLASGYTF.

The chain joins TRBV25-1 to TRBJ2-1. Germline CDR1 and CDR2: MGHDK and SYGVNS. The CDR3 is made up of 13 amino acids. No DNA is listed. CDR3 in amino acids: CASSELGSGKQFF.

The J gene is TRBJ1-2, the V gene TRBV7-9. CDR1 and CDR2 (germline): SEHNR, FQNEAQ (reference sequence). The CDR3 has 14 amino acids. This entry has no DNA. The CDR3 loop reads CASSLAGRGGGYTF.

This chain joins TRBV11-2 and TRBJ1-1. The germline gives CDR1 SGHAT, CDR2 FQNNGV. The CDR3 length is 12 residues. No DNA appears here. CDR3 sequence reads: CASSLVDTEAFF.

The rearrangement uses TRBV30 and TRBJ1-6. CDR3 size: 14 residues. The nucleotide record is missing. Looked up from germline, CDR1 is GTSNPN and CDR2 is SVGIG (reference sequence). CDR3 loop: CAWRAGGDNSPLHF.

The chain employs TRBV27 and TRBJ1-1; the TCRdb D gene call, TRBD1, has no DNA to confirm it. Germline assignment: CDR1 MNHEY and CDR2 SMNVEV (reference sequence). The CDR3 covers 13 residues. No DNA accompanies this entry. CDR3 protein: CASGTGETTEAFF.

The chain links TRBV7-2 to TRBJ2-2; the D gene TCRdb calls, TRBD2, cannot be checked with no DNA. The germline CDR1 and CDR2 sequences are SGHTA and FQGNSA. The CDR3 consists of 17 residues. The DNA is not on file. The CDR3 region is CASSTGGGGSNTGELFF.

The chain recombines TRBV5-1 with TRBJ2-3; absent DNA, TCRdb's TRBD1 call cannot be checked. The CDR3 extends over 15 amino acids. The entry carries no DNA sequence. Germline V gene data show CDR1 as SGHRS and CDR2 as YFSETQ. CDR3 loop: CASSFTGGATDTQYF.